The 27 T cell receptor beta chains in this list originate from one sample, sequenced in a study of T cells after yellow fever vaccination. TCRdb passed the 5' RACE reads through MiXCR, listing each CDR3 protein once. The sample contains under 300,000 distinct CDR3 sequences, about 7% of which appear only once. Sequencing used CD4+ T cells sorted from PBMCs, obtained 15 days after the yellow fever booster vaccination. The receptors here all came from a young man who received the YFV17D yellow fever vaccine.

This chain's CDR3 is CASSLAGKGSYNSPLHF. For the CDR3, the DNA is TGTGCCAGCAGCTTAGCAGGGAAAGGGTCCTATAATTCACCCCTCCACTTT. The chain combines TRBV7-8 with TRBJ1-6; unclear D gene. Germline V gives CDR1 SGHVS, CDR2 FQNEAQ. The CDR3 runs 17 residues. With 0 bases removed from V and 1 base from J, the gap between germline ends came to 10 bases.

In its sample, this clonotype was seen a few times. The V call is TRBV5-6, the J call TRBJ2-3, with 12 bases matching TRBD1. V shed 4 bases and J 5 bases; nucleotides not matched to a gene: 5. Germline lookup yields CDR1 SGHDT and CDR2 YYEEEE. The CDR3 runs 15 residues. In nucleotides, the CDR3 is TGTGCCAGCAGCCTGGGACAGGGGGCAATAGATACGCAGTATTTT. It codes for CASSLGQGAIDTQYF.

V is TRBV3-1 and J is TRBJ1-1, with a tentative D call TRBD1 (5 bases). V lost 4 bases to trimming and J lost 3 bases, with 12 bases between them. Per the germline V gene, CDR1 is LGHDT and CDR2 is YNNKEL (reference sequence). This CDR3 comprises 14 residues. In DNA, the CDR3 is TGTGCCAGCAGCCGCGGGACGAGGGACACTGAAGCTTTCTTT. Encoded protein: CASSRGTRDTEAFF.

This clonotype was counted a few times. The chain recombines TRBV7-2 with TRBJ2-4; TRBD2 matches at 7 bases. This CDR3 region has 14 residues. V trimming: 1 base; J trimming: 12 bases; junction bases outside the gene matches: 9. CDR1 and CDR2 (germline): SGHTA, FQGNSA. CDR3 bases: TGTGCCAGCAGCTTAGAGGGTTCAGGGAGGGGTCAGTACTTC. Its protein is CASSLEGSGRGQYF. Full variable domain (outside the CDR3, taken from reference TRBV7-2 and TRBJ2-4): GAGVSQSPSNKVTEKGKDVELRCDPISGHTALYWYRQSLGQGLEFLIYFQGNSAPDKSGLPSDRFSAERTGGSVSTLTIQRTQQEDSAVYLCASSLEGSGRGQYFGAGTRLSVL.

The gene calls are TRBV29-1 and TRBJ1-1; TRBD1 might be the D (5 bases). The germline V gene encodes CDR1 SQVTM and CDR2 ANQGSEA. CDR3 length equals 11 residues. CDR3 coding DNA: TGCAAGGCCAGGGAGAACACTGAAGCTTTCTTT. As protein: CKARENTEAFF.

This clonotype was seen only a few times. This chain joins TRBV6-2 or TRBV6-3 and TRBJ1-1; D remains unclear. Deletions cut 2 bases from V and 0 bases from J, with 16 bases between. The CDR3 spans 17 residues. Germline CDR1 is MNHEY and CDR2 is SVGEGT. Here the CDR3 reads CASSYIPTSGMNTEAFF. In DNA, the CDR3 is TGTGCCAGCAGTTACATTCCGACATCTGGGATGAACACTGAAGCTTTCTTT.

This clonotype was seen repeatedly, ten times or more. The V gene is TRBV7-8, the J gene TRBJ1-1, with 7 positions matching TRBD1. The length of the CDR3 is 12 residues. The V segment lost 4 bases and the J segment 8 bases; nucleotides outside the gene matches: 4. Per the germline V gene, CDR1 is SGHVS and CDR2 is FQNEAQ. CDR3 sequence reads: CASSSVGQEAFF. CDR3 DNA sequence: TGTGCCAGCAGCTCAGTGGGACAGGAAGCTTTCTTT. Looking up the rest from reference TRBV7-8 and TRBJ1-1 gives the full variable domain: GAGVSQSPRYKVAKRGQDVALRCDPISGHVSLFWYQQALGQGPEFLTYFQNEAQLDKSGLPSDRFFAERPEGSVSTLKIQRTQQEDSAVYLCASSSVGQEAFFGQGTRLTVV.

V gene TRBV12-3 or TRBV12-4 combines with J gene TRBJ1-2; D unclear. The CDR3 has 11 residues. Trimming pared 2 bases from V and 6 bases from J, leaving 4 bases between. CDR3 sequence (DNA): TGTGCCAGCAGTTTACTCGATGGCTACACCTTC. Protein product: CASSLLDGYTF.

This clonotype showed up just a few times. This rearrangement joins TRBV24-1 to TRBJ2-1, with D tentatively TRBD2 (6 bases). Germline V gene data show CDR1 as KGHDR and CDR2 as SFDVKD. The V end was cut by 3 bases, the J end by 12 bases, with 20 bases between. The CDR3 has 15 residues. In DNA, the CDR3 is TGTGCCACCAGTGATGACACCGGGAGTACAATCGGGCAGTTCTTC. It translates to CATSDDTGSTIGQFF.

This clonotype was observed a handful of times. The CDR3 bases are TGTGCCAGCAGCCAAGTAGGAGGCAACTCCTACGAGCAGTACTTC. It translates to CASSQVGGNSYEQYF. The V and J genes are TRBV14 and TRBJ2-7; D possibly corresponds to TRBD2 (5 bases). The V end lost 1 base, the J end lost 0 bases, and 10 bases lay between the germline ends. CDR3 length equals 15 residues. CDR1 is SGHDN and CDR2 is FVKESK in the germline V gene.

The V call is TRBV11-2, the J call TRBJ2-4, with D hard to call. Trimming took 0 bases from V and 11 from J, leaving 11 bases between them. The CDR3 consists of 13 residues. In germline, CDR1 is SGHAT, CDR2 FQNNGV. CDR3 nucleotide sequence: TGTGCCAGCAGCTTAGAGCCACCCGCAGTTCAGTACTTC. It codes for CASSLEPPAVQYF.

The V call is TRBV7-2, the J call TRBJ2-1; 11 bases are a match to TRBD2. Germline V lookup: CDR1 SGHTA, CDR2 FQGNSA. The ends lost 8 bases at V and 6 bases at J; junction bases unmatched: 3. The CDR3 totals 13 residues. The DNA of the CDR3 is TGTGCCAGCGGGACTAGCGGACTCAATGAGCAGTTCTTC. It encodes CASGTSGLNEQFF. Drawing the rest from reference TRBV7-2 and TRBJ2-1, the complete variable domain is GAGVSQSPSNKVTEKGKDVELRCDPISGHTALYWYRQSLGQGLEFLIYFQGNSAPDKSGLPSDRFSAERTGGSVSTLTIQRTQQEDSAVYLCASGTSGLNEQFFGPGTRLTVL.

Ten or more counts support this clonotype. The genes are TRBV29-1 and TRBJ2-7; TRBD2 matches at 11 bases. CDR1 is SQVTM, CDR2 ANQGSEA, per germline. The V segment lost 4 bases and the J segment 3 bases; nucleotides outside the gene matches: 5. The CDR3 covers 14 residues. Written as DNA, the CDR3 is TGCAGCGTTGCGGTGGGGACTAGCGGCTACGAGCAGTACTTC. This gives the protein CSVAVGTSGYEQYF.

This chain connects TRBV25-1 to TRBJ1-2; D remains unclear. This CDR3 comprises 10 residues. Germline V gene lookup returns CDR1 MGHDK and CDR2 SYGVNS. The germline V and J ends were trimmed by 2 bases and 6 bases, with 1 base remaining between them. DNA of the CDR3: TGTGCCAGCAGTGAAAATGGCTACACCTTC. Amino acid sequence: CASSENGYTF.

This clonotype was seen a few times. The rearrangement joins TRBV24-1 to TRBJ1-5; D not resolved. Trimming shortened V by 9 bases and J by 2 bases, and 10 bases separated the two germline ends. Germline V gives CDR1 KGHDR, CDR2 SFDVKD. This CDR3 spans 13 amino acids. The CDR3 DNA is TGTGCCACCGCCGCACGGGGCAATCAGCCCCAGCATTTT. This gives the protein CATAARGNQPQHF.

This clonotype was picked up many times. The chain recombines TRBV4-3 with TRBJ2-3, with 9 bases aligning to TRBD2. The J segment lost 5 bases and the V segment lost 2 bases, leaving 8 bases of the junction unmatched. CDR1 is LGHNA and CDR2 is YSLEER in the germline V gene. This CDR3 is built from 16 residues. The CDR3 sequence is CASSQTIAGDVDTQYF. Here the CDR3 DNA reads TGCGCCAGCAGCCAAACTATAGCGGGAGATGTAGATACGCAGTATTTT.

This chain links TRBV20-1 with TRBJ2-2, with TRBD2 identical over 7 bases. Losses at the gene ends were 6 bases for V and 1 base for J; bases not matched to a gene: 8. CDR1 is DFQATT, CDR2 SNEGSKA, per germline (reference sequence). The CDR3 runs 15 residues. The DNA for the CDR3 is TGCAGTGCCCGAAGGACGGGGGGGAACACCGGGGAGCTGTTTTTT. Translation: CSARRTGGNTGELFF.

This clonotype has a handful of counts. The chain combines TRBV10-3 with TRBJ2-1, with D tentatively TRBD1 (6 bases). The V end lost 7 bases, the J end lost 8 bases, and 18 bases lay between the germline ends. The CDR3 totals 14 residues. CDR1 ENHRY and CDR2 SYGVKD come from the germline V gene. The CDR3 here is CAIKGERAFDEQFF. CDR3 bases: TGTGCCATCAAGGGGGAGAGGGCTTTCGATGAGCAGTTCTTC.

This clonotype was seen a few times. The chain recombines TRBV5-1 with TRBJ2-1; 7 bases line up with TRBD2. Trimming cost V 4 bases and J 9 bases; bases outside gene matches: 7. CDR3 size: 13 residues. Germline CDR1 and CDR2: SGHRS and YFSETQ. The CDR3, as DNA: TGCGCCAGCAGCAGGGAGGGCCAGGGTGAGCAGTTCTTC. Amino acid sequence: CASSREGQGEQFF.

This clonotype came up once. A read error may be the cause here, since a much bigger clone is one base away. J is TRBJ2-7 and V is TRBV7-2, with 9 nucleotides matching TRBD2. Germline lookup yields CDR1 SGHTA and CDR2 FQGNSA. CDR3 length equals 14 residues. J gave up 5 bases and V 5 bases, and 7 bases lay outside the gene matches. The chain's CDR3 is CASSPAGGRNEQYF. The DNA for the CDR3 is TGTGCCAGCAGCCCCGCGGGGGGGAGGAACGAGCAGTACTTC.

This clonotype came up a few times. V is TRBV9 and J is TRBJ2-5, with 10 bases fitting TRBD1. CDR3 length equals 15 residues. J was trimmed by 5 bases and V by 2 bases; bases with no gene match: 6. Germline values: CDR1 SGDLS, CDR2 YYNGEE. The CDR3 is CASSVQTGGAETQYF. CDR3 coding DNA: TGTGCCAGCAGCGTTCAGACAGGGGGCGCGGAGACCCAGTACTTC.

The CDR3 sequence: CASSVGRSGGSVEQYF. CDR3 coding DNA: TGCGCCAGCAGCGTGGGACGATCAGGAGGATCCGTCGAGCAGTACTTC. This sequence joins TRBV5-1 and TRBJ2-7; D may be TRBD1 or TRBD2 (5 bases each). This CDR3 has 16 amino acids. V lost 4 bases and J lost 6, with 23 bases in between. Germline loops: CDR1 SGHRS, CDR2 YFSETQ. Together with reference TRBV5-1 and TRBJ2-7, the CDR3 gives the full variable domain: KAGVTQTPRYLIKTRGQQVTLSCSPISGHRSVSWYQQTPGQGLQFLFEYFSETQRNKGNFPGRFSGRQFSNSRSEMNVSTLELGDSALYLCASSVGRSGGSVEQYFGPGTRLTVT.

Many counts were recorded for this clonotype. The chain is built from TRBV7-3 and TRBJ2-1; 7 bases are shared with TRBD2. This CDR3 is 15 amino acids long. Germline CDR1 and CDR2: SGHTA and FQGTGA. V trimming: 2 bases; J trimming: 3 bases; junction bases outside the gene matches: 4. CDR3 protein: CASSLEASGYNEQFF. Here the CDR3 DNA reads TGTGCCAGCAGCTTAGAGGCTAGCGGCTACAATGAGCAGTTCTTC.

The chain recombines TRBV20-1 with TRBJ2-3, with D maybe TRBD2 (5 bases). Per germline, CDR1 DFQATT and CDR2 SNEGSKA (reference sequence). This CDR3 is 15 amino acids long. With 0 bases removed from V and 0 bases from J, the gap between germline ends came to 10 bases. The CDR3, as DNA: TGCAGTGCTAGAGATGTAGCGAGAAGCACAGATACGCAGTATTTT. This translates into CSARDVARSTDTQYF.

The chain links TRBV3-1 to TRBJ1-2; a weak D match, TRBD1 (5 bases). The CDR3 totals 15 residues. Trimming removed 1 base from V and 2 bases from J, with 11 bases in between. From germline, CDR1 is LGHDT and CDR2 YNNKEL (reference sequence). CDR3 sequence (DNA): TGTGCCAGCAGCCAAGGGGCCAGGGACAACTATGGCTACACCTTC. Amino acid sequence: CASSQGARDNYGYTF.

There are a few counts of this clonotype. DNA for the CDR3: TGTGCCAGCATAGGGCCCTCCCCCACTGAAGCTTTCTTT. Translating gives CASIGPSPTEAFF. The chain couples TRBV2 to TRBJ1-1; D remains unclear. Germline V gene sequence: CDR1 SNHLY, CDR2 FYNNEI. The CDR3 spans 13 residues. Trimming took off 7 bases at V and 4 bases at J, with 13 bases between the two ends.

This clonotype was counted between two and nine times. The CDR3 DNA is TGTGCCAGCAGTTACTCGGGTGTCCAAACGGGGGGTGAGCAGTTCTTC. Protein: CASSYSGVQTGGEQFF. This sequence joins TRBV6-5 and TRBJ2-1; TRBD2 aligns across 7 bases. V was clipped by 0 bases and J by 9 bases; unmatched bases: 11. CDR1 MNHEY and CDR2 SVGAGI come from the germline V gene. CDR3 length: 16 residues.